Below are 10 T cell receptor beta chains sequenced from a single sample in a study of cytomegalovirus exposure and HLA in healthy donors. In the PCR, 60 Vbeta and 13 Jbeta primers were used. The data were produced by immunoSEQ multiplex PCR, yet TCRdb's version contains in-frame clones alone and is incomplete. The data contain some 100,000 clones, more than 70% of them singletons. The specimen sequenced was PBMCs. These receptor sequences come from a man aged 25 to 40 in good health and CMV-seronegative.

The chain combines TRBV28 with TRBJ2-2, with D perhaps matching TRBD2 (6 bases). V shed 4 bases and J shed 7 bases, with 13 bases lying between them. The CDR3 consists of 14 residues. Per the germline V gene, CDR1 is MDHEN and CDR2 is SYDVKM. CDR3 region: CASSSPGEVGELFF. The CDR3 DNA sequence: TGTGCCAGCAGTTCGCCGGGGGAAGTCGGGGAGCTGTTTTTT.

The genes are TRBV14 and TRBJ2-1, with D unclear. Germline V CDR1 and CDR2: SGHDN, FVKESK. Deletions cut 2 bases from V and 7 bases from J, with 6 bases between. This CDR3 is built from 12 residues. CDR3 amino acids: CASSQFANEQFF. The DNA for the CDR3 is TGTGCCAGCAGCCAATTTGCGAATGAGCAGTTCTTC.

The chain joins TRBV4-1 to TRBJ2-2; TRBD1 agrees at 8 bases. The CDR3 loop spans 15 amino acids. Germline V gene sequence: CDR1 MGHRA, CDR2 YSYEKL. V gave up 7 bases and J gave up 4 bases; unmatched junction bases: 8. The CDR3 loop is CASNGQGAGTGELFF. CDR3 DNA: TGCGCCAGCAATGGACAGGGTGCGGGCACCGGGGAGCTGTTTTTT.

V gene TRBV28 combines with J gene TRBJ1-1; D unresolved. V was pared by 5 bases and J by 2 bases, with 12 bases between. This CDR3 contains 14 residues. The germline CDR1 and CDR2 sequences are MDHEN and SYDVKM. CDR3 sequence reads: CASSHSEGNTEAFF. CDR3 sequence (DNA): TGTGCCAGCAGTCATTCGGAGGGAAACACTGAAGCTTTCTTT.

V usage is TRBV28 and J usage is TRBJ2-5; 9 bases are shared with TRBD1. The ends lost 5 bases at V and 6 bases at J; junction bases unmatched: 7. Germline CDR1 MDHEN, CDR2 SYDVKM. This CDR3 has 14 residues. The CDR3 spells CASSIGTGLQTQYF. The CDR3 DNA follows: TGTGCCAGCAGTATCGGGACAGGGCTACAGACCCAGTACTTC.

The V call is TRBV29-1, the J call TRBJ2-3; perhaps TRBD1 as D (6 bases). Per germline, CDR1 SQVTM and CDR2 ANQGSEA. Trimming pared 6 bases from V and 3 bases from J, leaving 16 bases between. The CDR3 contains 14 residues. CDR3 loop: CSVGASRGTDTQYF. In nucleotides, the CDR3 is TGCAGCGTGGGGGCCTCGAGGGGAACAGATACGCAGTATTTT.

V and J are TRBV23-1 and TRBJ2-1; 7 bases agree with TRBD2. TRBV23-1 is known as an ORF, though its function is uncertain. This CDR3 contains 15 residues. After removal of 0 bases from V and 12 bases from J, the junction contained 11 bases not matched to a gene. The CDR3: CASSQSSGLVRLQFF. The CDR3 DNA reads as TGCGCCAGCAGTCAATCGTCAGGACTAGTGAGGTTGCAGTTCTTC.

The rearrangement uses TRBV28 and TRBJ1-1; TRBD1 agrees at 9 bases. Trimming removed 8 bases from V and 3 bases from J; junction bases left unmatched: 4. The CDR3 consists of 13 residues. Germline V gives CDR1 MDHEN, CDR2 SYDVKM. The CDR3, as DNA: TGTGCCAGCGAGGGACAGGGTCACACTGAAGCTTTCTTT. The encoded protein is CASEGQGHTEAFF. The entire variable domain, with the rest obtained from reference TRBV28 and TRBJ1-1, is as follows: DVKVTQSSRYLVKRTGEKVFLECVQDMDHENMFWYRQDPGLGLRLIYFSYDVKMKEKGDIPEGYSVSREKKERFSLILESASTNQTSMYLCASEGQGHTEAFFGQGTRLTVV.

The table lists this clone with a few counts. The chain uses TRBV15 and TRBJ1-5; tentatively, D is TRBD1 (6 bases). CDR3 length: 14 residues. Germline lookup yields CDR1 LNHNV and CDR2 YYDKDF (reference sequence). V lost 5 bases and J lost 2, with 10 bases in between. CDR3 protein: CATSVQGRNQPQHF. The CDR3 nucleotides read TGTGCCACCAGCGTACAGGGCCGCAATCAGCCCCAGCATTTT.

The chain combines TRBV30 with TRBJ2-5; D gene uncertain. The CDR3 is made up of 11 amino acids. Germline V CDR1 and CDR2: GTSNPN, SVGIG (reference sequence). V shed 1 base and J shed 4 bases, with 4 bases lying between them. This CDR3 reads CAWSGRETQYF. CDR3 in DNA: TGTGCCTGGAGTGGGAGAGAGACCCAGTACTTC.